The sequence of this TCR beta chain was determined in a study of CD8+ T cells in alopecia areata (dated by TCRdb to about 2018). Notes on the research overall: The treated patients, all with moderate-to-severe alopecia areata, were enrolled in an open-label pilot trial of oral tofacitinib given at 5 to 10 mg twice daily. In both human patients and the C3H/HeJ mouse model, the study applied high-throughput TCRbeta sequencing to look at T cell clonal expansion in alopecia areata. TCRbeta CDR3 regions were amplified by immunoSEQ multiplex PCR using 35 Vbeta forward and 13 Jbeta reverse primers. RNA was extracted with the PAXgene miRNA kit for fixed scalp, the miRNeasy kit for PBMCs, and the RNeasy kit for mouse skin. Disease severity in treated patients was measured with the SALT score, which quantifies the percentage of affected scalp surface area. Clonality in the scalp was compared among normal scalp (n=4), patchy alopecia areata scalp (n=8), and alopecia totalis/universalis scalp (n=8). Patients received tofacitinib for 6 to 18 months and were then followed off drug for 6 months to check for delayed response and recurrence. Tofacitinib-treated patients had biopsies at baseline and at 4 and 24 weeks of treatment, with a later scalp biopsy in several patients. Scalp tissue and sorted CD4+ and CD8+ peripheral blood T cells from patchy and totalis/universalis alopecia areata patients and from healthy controls were covered by human TCRbeta sequencing.

The label giving this sample's treatment or condition can be read as: oral pan-JAK inhibitor, 5-10 mg twice daily. Peripheral blood and lesional scalp punch biopsies were obtained from patients with alopecia areata. PBMCs were isolated by density centrifugation and stained for CD3, CD4 and CD8, and CD4+ and CD8+ T cells were sorted on a FACSAria. Study-level results and caveats: Shared TCR sequences between patients were less evident than in mice, which may be partly attributable to HLA diversity in the patient population. Many expanded lesional clones persisted in scalp and blood during tofacitinib treatment, which may partly explain relapse after stopping treatment. Because the treated cohort was small and had only one nonresponder, larger studies are needed to examine links between baseline CD8+ expansion and response. Unlike mouse skin, which is dominated by gammadelta T cells, normal human skin has resident alphabeta T cells that are also sequenced, and this complicates analysis of the scalp TCR repertoire. Tofacitinib significantly lowered scalp clonality and the number of expanded CD8+ clones among the top 100 scalp clones. Higher clonality and more expanded CD8+ clones were observed in lesional scalp than in normal scalp, particularly in alopecia totalis/universalis, a finding suggestive of antigenic drive.

The method behind the library was the immunoSEQ multiplex PCR assay. To provide template for TCR sequencing, every sample had RNA extracted and reverse transcribed into cDNA. First-strand cDNA was synthesized with SuperScript III using a 2:1 mix of oligo-dT and random hexamers. A synthetic immune receptor repertoire was used to assess amplification bias, and residual bias was removed computationally. The paper's data handling went like this. Raw reads were preprocessed to remove errors, and CDR3 was defined by IMGT conventions from the conserved cysteine to phenylalanine. Clonality was calculated as 1 minus Shannon entropy normalized by log2 of the number of productive unique TCRs. Whether each scalp clone was CD4 or CD8 was inferred by checking scalp TCRbeta sequences against the CD4 and CD8 repertoires from sorted blood. The immuneACCESS repertoire file appears here via TCRdb, limited to in-frame rearrangements. These files lack a portion of the clones; in checked studies, under half of the deficit traces to unresolved V genes, and the cause of the others is not known. The DNA was the basis for D and trimming; V, J and clone size are from that table. The table for this sample lists about 190,000 clones; approximately 67% of them were counted only once. In total, the top ten clones hold approximately 1.3% of the sample.

Remarks on this clone: This receptor's antigen is unknown. Base-call qualities are not available, and no considerably larger clone is one nucleotide away.

This receptor was identified in a human donor with alopecia areata. The sequences come from CD4+ T cells sorted from blood, collected around week 50, from a patient treated with tofacitinib.

The CDR3 in this case is CATSRGYTNTEAFF. The nucleotide sequence is given as TGTGCCACCAGCAGAGGTTACACGAACACTGAAGCTTTCTTT. The V and J segments used are TRBV15 and TRBJ1-1; there is no confident call for the D gene. CDR1 LNHNV and CDR2 YYDKDF are derived from the germline V gene (reference sequence). Spanning cysteine to phenylalanine, the CDR3 consists of 14 amino acids. This entry keeps only the CDR3 DNA: 42 bases, framed from base 1. The trim is 1 base for V and 1 base for J, with a gap of 7 bases between the germline ends.